This entry features one T cell receptor (beta chain) sequence. The germline V gene encodes CDR1 SGDLS and CDR2 YYNGEE. With 6 bases clipped from V and 6 bases from J, the junction kept 10 bases outside the gene matches. This CDR3 is built from 15 residues. This record comes from a study of blood T cell repertoires in COVID-19. Study summary: Specimens from acute and convalescent COVID-19 originated in the United States, Italy and Spain. Sample material is recorded as cDNA or gDNA derived from T cells, B-cell-depleted T cells, or PBMCs.

Sequencing used immunoSEQ multiplex PCR; TCRdb keeps in-frame clones, though not all of them. The table records about 250,000 clones, 87% of them present only once. This TCR was sampled from a young man with active or convalescent COVID-19. The rearrangement links TRBV9 to TRBJ2-3; the match to TRBD2 covers 10 bases. Sequencing used peripheral blood. The CDR3 region is CASTAWASGGDTQYF. The DNA for the CDR3 is TGTGCCAGCACCGCCTGGGCTAGCGGGGGTGATACGCAGTATTTT.